Below are 8 T cell receptor beta chains sequenced from a single sample in a study of blood T cell repertoires in COVID-19. Assay: immunoSEQ multiplex PCR; the TCRdb copy retains only in-frame clones and omits some. Of some 420,000 clones detected, 75% to 90% appear once; the ten largest clones hold 1% to 1.3%. The sequenced sample was PBMCs or T cells enriched from blood (not recorded which). The receptor set was obtained from a man aged 30 to 45 who had recovered from COVID-19.

This clone was detected a few times. The chain recombines TRBV3-1 (or the pseudogene TRBV3-2) with TRBJ1-2; possible D gene TRBD1, 6 bases. With 4 bases removed from V and 3 bases from J, the gap between germline ends came to 12 bases. The CDR3 length is 14 residues. Germline V gene data show CDR1 as LGHDT and CDR2 as YNNKEL (reference sequence). The CDR3 loop is CASSLTGIDYGYTF. CDR3 nucleotide sequence: TGTGCCAGCAGCCTTACAGGGATTGACTATGGCTACACCTTC.

The CDR3 DNA follows: TGTGCCAGCAGCCGTATGAGGGAAAAACTGTTTTTT. Its translation is CASSRMREKLFF. The chain joins TRBV3-1 (or the pseudogene TRBV3-2) to TRBJ1-4; D is uncertain. Looked up from germline, CDR1 is LGHDT and CDR2 is YNNKEL (reference sequence). The CDR3 consists of 12 residues. V was cut by 4 bases and J by 8 bases, with 8 bases left in between.

This chain links TRBV18 with TRBJ2-7; D is possibly TRBD1 (5 bases). V was clipped by 2 bases and J by 4 bases, with 12 bases between them. This CDR3 has 14 residues. Germline V gives CDR1 KGHSH, CDR2 LQKENI. The CDR3 nucleotides read TGTGCCAGCTCACCAAGCCAGGGTGCGTACGAGCAGTACTTC. As protein: CASSPSQGAYEQYF.

The chain links TRBV28 to TRBJ1-3; TRBD1 agrees at 7 bases. In germline, CDR1 is MDHEN, CDR2 SYDVKM. The CDR3 extends over 15 amino acids. The V gene end was trimmed by 5 bases and the J gene end by 3 bases; junction bases not matched to a gene: 7. CDR3 region: CASSGDRVVGNTIYF. The DNA of the CDR3 is TGTGCCAGCAGTGGAGACAGGGTGGTTGGAAACACCATATATTTT.

The chain employs TRBV2 and TRBJ2-2; 7 nucleotides line up with TRBD1. V was pared by 7 bases and J by 0 bases, with 5 bases of the junction left unmatched. The CDR3 has 15 residues. The germline V gene encodes CDR1 SNHLY and CDR2 FYNNEI. The CDR3 DNA is TGTGCCAGCAATTGGGACAGTCCGAACACCGGGGAGCTGTTTTTT. Protein: CASNWDSPNTGELFF. The complete variable domain, with remaining parts taken from reference TRBV2 and TRBJ2-2, reads EPEVTQTPSHQVTQMGQEVILRCVPISNHLYFYWYRQILGQKVEFLVSFYNNEISEKSEIFDDQFSVERPDGSNFTLKIRSTKLEDSAMYFCASNWDSPNTGELFFGEGSRLTVL.

V usage is TRBV12-5 and J usage is TRBJ2-1, with TRBD2 matching 11 bases. The CDR3 runs 22 residues. Germline CDR1 is LGHNT and CDR2 is FRNRAP. V lost 0 bases, J lost 7 bases, and 23 bases stayed unmatched. The CDR3 DNA is TGTGCTAGTGGTTTGGTATATGGGCTCCCGGGAACTAGCGGGAGAGGGGGGAATGAGCAGTTCTTC. Its translation is CASGLVYGLPGTSGRGGNEQFF.

This chain connects TRBV12-5 to TRBJ1-5; tentative D call: TRBD1 (5 bases). Germline assignment: CDR1 LGHNT and CDR2 FRNRAP. V was clipped by 2 bases and J by 0 bases, with 17 bases between them. The CDR3 consists of 18 residues. The CDR3 spells CASGLPTPDRDSNQPQHF. The CDR3 DNA follows: TGTGCTAGTGGTTTGCCTACACCTGACAGAGATAGCAATCAGCCCCAGCATTTT.

This chain uses TRBV19 with TRBJ2-1; 11 nucleotides align to TRBD2. J gave up 7 bases and V 6 bases, and 8 bases lay outside the gene matches. The CDR3 runs to 15 residues. The germline CDR1 and CDR2 sequences are LNHDA and SQIVND (reference sequence). CDR3 region: CASSLSGRAGNEQFF. The CDR3 nucleotides read TGTGCCAGTAGCCTTAGCGGGAGGGCCGGGAATGAGCAGTTCTTC. Full variable domain (remainder filled in from reference TRBV19 and TRBJ2-1): DGGITQSPKYLFRKEGQNVTLSCEQNLNHDAMYWYRQDPGQGLRLIYYSQIVNDFQKGDIAEGYSVSREKKESFPLTVTSAQKNPTAFYLCASSLSGRAGNEQFFGPGTRLTVL.